This T cell receptor beta chain was retrieved from a study of blood T cell repertoires in COVID-19. Study summary: Collection of acute and convalescent COVID-19 samples took place in the United States, Italy and Spain. From T cells, B-cell-depleted T cells, or PBMCs came the material, which was cDNA or gDNA.

The CDR3 consists of 13 residues. The V gene lost 6 bases and the J gene lost 1 base, with 10 bases spanning the gap. Germline V gene lookup returns CDR1 SQVTM and CDR2 ANQGSEA. This study enrolled people aged 18 to 89 from about two dozen US geographic areas. Each recovered donor of Cohort 3 presented with two negative PCRs, clearance, or symptom resolution. Here immunoSEQ multiplex PCR was the method, and the copy in TCRdb shows in-frame clones only, minus some. This repertoire shows some 180,000 clones, 85% found once; its top ten account for under 8%. The source of this sequence is a man aged 40-49 years who had recovered from COVID-19. Sequencing was done on a sample of PBMCs or T cells enriched from blood (not recorded which). The rearrangement uses TRBV29-1 and TRBJ1-3; possibly TRBD1 for D (6 bases). The CDR3 DNA sequence: TGCAGCGTGACAGGAAAGTCTGGAAACACCATATATTTT. Translated, it gives CSVTGKSGNTIYF.